This T cell receptor (beta chain) comes out of a study of cytomegalovirus exposure and HLA in healthy donors. On the study more broadly: Unique TCRs from HLA-typed donors, around 79 million of them, were held in an early data release.

About this clone: Its antigen is undetermined.

Study results and caveats: Some TCR beta chains (over 150 of them) were listed as cytomegalovirus-associated. Prior analysis indicated that the majority of TCR beta V segments exhibited productivity approximately 90% or approximately 30% of the time. Beyond CMV serostatus, there was no information to go on about immune exposure.

PCR employed 60 Vbeta and 13 Jbeta primers. TCRdb keeps only in-frame clones here, not all; method: immunoSEQ multiplex PCR. The sample carries around 50,000 clones, around three quarters recorded once. CDR3 length equals 15 residues. Germline CDR1 and CDR2: LGHNA and YNFKEQ. J gave up 0 bases and V 1 base, and 1 base lay outside the gene matches. The chain joins TRBV4-2 to TRBJ2-7; 9 nucleotides line up with TRBD2. Sequenced input: PBMCs. This sequence was found in a man in his thirties or forties in good health and CMV-seropositive. This CDR3 reads CASSQASGASYEQYF. The CDR3 DNA is TGTGCCAGCAGCCAAGCTAGCGGGGCCTCCTACGAGCAGTACTTC.